The clone carrying this T cell receptor (beta chain) occurred a few times. Antigen specificity is unknown. The sample is drawn from a study of T-cell memory formation after mild COVID-19. The authors produced TCR alpha and TCR beta cDNA libraries with sample barcodes and UMIs by 5'RACE using constant-segment primers. MiXCR, applied by TCRdb to the 5' RACE reads, yields one record per CDR3 protein. The repertoire includes around 120,000 distinct CDR3 sequences, about a sixth of them detected once, and approximately 15% sits in the top ten. V was trimmed by 2 bases and J by 3 bases, leaving 11 bases between them. The CDR3 is 14 residues long. CDR1 and CDR2 from the germline V gene are MNHEY and SMNVEV (reference sequence). General observations from the study: CD4+ bias marked clones expanding day 15 to 37, unlike balanced contracting clones. A subset of responding clones appeared in pre-infection memory, suggesting cross-reactive memory joined. Second-wave clones reaching peak frequency on day 37 lacked confirmed SARS-CoV-2 specificity.

The sample consisted of PBMCs or a T cell subset sorted from them (not recorded which). The receptor comes from an adult woman who had mild COVID-19 (a few samples of this study predate the infection). Cell type and time point are not known. The chain joins TRBV27 to TRBJ2-7; tentative D call: TRBD1 (5 bases). CDR3 sequence reads: CASSLRAGRYEQYF. The CDR3 bases are TGTGCCAGCAGTTTACGGGCAGGGCGCTACGAGCAGTACTTC.